These 15 T cell receptor beta chains were sequenced from one sample in a study of blood T cell repertoires in COVID-19. Repertoires were generated with immunoSEQ multiplex PCR, while TCRdb's copy carries only in-frame clones and drops some. The table records around 250,000 clones, around 87% of them present only once. Sequenced material: peripheral blood. The receptor set was obtained from a woman aged 65 to 85 with active or convalescent COVID-19.

Here the CDR3 DNA reads TGTGCCAGCAGTTGGGGCCGGGACACCATATATTTT. Protein: CASSWGRDTIYF. The chain is built from TRBV6-2 or TRBV6-3 and TRBJ1-3; D is perhaps TRBD1 (5 bases). The V gene lost 4 bases and the J gene lost 8 bases, with 9 bases spanning the gap. Germline V lookup: CDR1 MNHEY, CDR2 SVGEGT. This CDR3 region has 12 residues.

The chain links TRBV15 to TRBJ1-2; D may be TRBD1 (5 bases). The CDR3 covers 13 residues. V was cut by 0 bases and J by 8 bases, with 10 bases left in between. CDR1 and CDR2 from the germline V gene are LNHNV and YYDKDF (reference sequence). The DNA for the CDR3 is TGTGCCACCAGCAGAGATGTCAGGGTCGGCTACACCTTC. Encoded protein: CATSRDVRVGYTF.

Only a few counts were recorded for this clone. The V and J genes are TRBV11-3 and TRBJ1-3; 10 positions agree with TRBD1. The CDR3 covers 15 residues. Per germline, CDR1 SGHNT and CDR2 YENEEA. The V and J ends lost 4 bases and 3 bases, in that order; junction bases with no gene match: 3. CDR3 sequence reads: CASSSGTGVGNTIYF. CDR3 bases: TGTGCCAGCAGCTCCGGGACAGGGGTTGGAAACACCATATATTTT.

The rearrangement uses TRBV19 and TRBJ2-1, with no clear D. This CDR3 has 11 residues. The V end was cut by 6 bases, the J end by 7 bases, with 7 bases between. CDR1 is LNHDA and CDR2 is SQIVND in the germline V gene (reference sequence). CDR3 amino acids: CASRVANEQFF. CDR3 in DNA: TGTGCCAGTAGGGTCGCGAATGAGCAGTTCTTC.

The rearrangement uses TRBV3-1 (or the pseudogene TRBV3-2) and TRBJ2-7; TRBD2 is a possible D gene (5 bases). Trimming pared 0 bases from V and 3 bases from J, leaving 12 bases between. This CDR3 contains 15 residues. Germline-derived CDR1 and CDR2 are LGHDT and YNNKEL (reference sequence). Here the CDR3 DNA reads TGTGCCAGCAGCCAAGATAGCGTACGAGGCTACGAGCAGTACTTC. Translating gives CASSQDSVRGYEQYF.

The V gene is TRBV11-1, the J gene TRBJ1-1; D call uncertain. In germline, CDR1 is SGHAT, CDR2 FQDESV (reference sequence). Trimming stripped 6 bases from V and 0 bases from J, with 14 bases between. The CDR3 length is 15 residues. The CDR3 region is CASRRRPVLNTEAFF. The CDR3 bases are TGTGCCAGCAGACGCCGCCCAGTCCTGAACACTGAAGCTTTCTTT.

This clone was counted only a few times. The V call is TRBV6-1, the J call TRBJ2-7; D unresolved. Germline V gene sequence: CDR1 MNHNS, CDR2 SASEGT. The CDR3 consists of 14 residues. The ends were cut back, 7 bases at V and 3 bases at J, with 16 bases in the middle. For the CDR3, the DNA is TGTGCCAGCACATCTCAAAATCGGTTCTACGAGCAGTACTTC. Its translation is CASTSQNRFYEQYF.

V usage is TRBV7-9 and J usage is TRBJ1-1; 9 bases agree with TRBD1. Unmatched junction bases numbered 9, after V lost 4 bases and J lost 0 bases. This CDR3 has 17 amino acids. Germline CDR1 and CDR2: SEHNR and FQNEAQ (reference sequence). CDR3: CASSSGQGRKVNTEAFF. The CDR3, as DNA: TGTGCCAGCAGCTCAGGACAGGGGCGGAAGGTGAACACTGAAGCTTTCTTT.

V and J are TRBV7-2 and TRBJ1-2; D not certain. V lost 2 bases, J lost 4 bases, and 11 bases lay in between. CDR3 length: 14 residues. Germline CDR1 reads SGHTA; CDR2 reads FQGNSA. In DNA, the CDR3 is TGTGCCAGCAGCTTAACCCCGTGGAGCTATGGCTACACCTTC. It specifies CASSLTPWSYGYTF.

This clone showed up just once. The rearrangement uses TRBV25-1 and TRBJ2-5; tentative D call: TRBD2 (5 bases). Germline V gene data show CDR1 as MGHDK and CDR2 as SYGVNS. The V end lost 6 bases, the J end lost 5 bases, and 16 bases lay between the germline ends. The CDR3 extends over 14 amino acids. The DNA for the CDR3 is TGTGCCAGCAGCGAGGGCTCCTCGGCGGAGACCCAGTACTTC. Its protein product is CASSEGSSAETQYF.

The J gene is TRBJ2-7, the V gene TRBV6-1, with 7 bases lining up with TRBD1. CDR3 length: 14 amino acids. Germline trimming cut 6 bases from V and 6 bases from J; bases unmatched to any gene: 11. From germline, CDR1 is MNHNS and CDR2 SASEGT. Here the CDR3 DNA reads TGTGCCAGCAGCGAGGGGCAGGGGGTAAGCGAGCAGTACTTC. Its translation is CASSEGQGVSEQYF.

This chain links TRBV14 with TRBJ2-7, with TRBD1 as a possible D gene (5 bases). Trimming pared 5 bases from V and 4 bases from J, leaving 12 bases between. CDR3 length: 13 residues. Germline CDR1 reads SGHDN; CDR2 reads FVKESK. CDR3 sequence: CASSGPQGYEQYF. The CDR3 DNA reads as TGTGCCAGCAGCGGTCCCCAGGGATACGAGCAGTACTTC.

J is TRBJ2-2 and V is TRBV19; 8 bases align to TRBD2. V lost 5 bases to trimming and J lost 0 bases; unmatched junction nucleotides: 2. CDR1 LNHDA and CDR2 SQIVND come from the germline V gene (reference sequence). This CDR3 contains 15 residues. CDR3 DNA sequence: TGTGCCAGTAGTCGGCGGGGGGCGAACACCGGGGAGCTGTTTTTT. Its translation: CASSRRGANTGELFF.

This chain joins TRBV9 and TRBJ1-2, with D possibly matching TRBD1 (6 bases). The CDR3 is 16 residues long. The ends were cut back, 3 bases at V and 0 bases at J, with 15 bases in the middle. Germline-derived CDR1 and CDR2 are SGDLS and YYNGEE. Here the CDR3 DNA reads TGTGCCAGCAGCGCCTTCTCCGGACAGACTAACTATGGCTACACCTTC. Encoded protein: CASSAFSGQTNYGYTF. Full variable domain (remainder filled in from reference TRBV9 and TRBJ1-2): DSGVTQTPKHLITATGQRVTLRCSPRSGDLSVYWYQQSLDQGLQFLIQYYNGEERAKGNILERFSAQQFPDLHSELNLSSLELGDSALYFCASSAFSGQTNYGYTFGSGTRLTVV.

This sequence joins TRBV9 and TRBJ2-2; D is uncertain. V lost 0 bases to trimming and J lost 2 bases, with 8 bases between them. The germline V gene has CDR1 SGDLS and CDR2 YYNGEE. The CDR3 is 15 residues long. In nucleotides, the CDR3 is TGTGCCAGCAGCGTAGGGGCAGATAACACCGGGGAGCTGTTTTTT. It yields the protein CASSVGADNTGELFF. The full variable domain, with the rest looked up from reference TRBV9 and TRBJ2-2, is DSGVTQTPKHLITATGQRVTLRCSPRSGDLSVYWYQQSLDQGLQFLIQYYNGEERAKGNILERFSAQQFPDLHSELNLSSLELGDSALYFCASSVGADNTGELFFGEGSRLTVL.